The 4 T cell receptor beta chains presented below share a single source sample, sequenced in a study of blood T cells in healthy people across ages. A second roughly 6 to 12 cycle PCR used barcoded and J-beta primers. TCRdb processed the 5' RACE reads anew with MiXCR; each CDR3 protein has one entry. Found here are fewer than 1,000,000 distinct CDR3 sequences, under 45% of them singletons; the top ten hold roughly 19%. Input material: blood. The receptors stem from a man aged 55 to 70 in good health.

This rearrangement joins TRBV7-2 to TRBJ1-4; 9 nucleotides agree with TRBD1. Per the germline V gene, CDR1 is SGHTA and CDR2 is FQGNSA. The CDR3 extends over 16 amino acids. J gave up 3 bases and V 5 bases, and 7 bases lay outside the gene matches. The CDR3 is CASSVPGQGSNEKLFF. The CDR3 nucleotides read TGTGCCAGCAGCGTCCCGGGACAGGGATCTAATGAAAAACTGTTTTTT.

This chain links TRBV3-1 with TRBJ2-3, with a tentative D call TRBD2 (6 bases). V shed 1 base and J shed 4 bases, with 12 bases lying between them. The CDR3 contains 15 residues. Germline lookup yields CDR1 LGHDT and CDR2 YNNKEL (reference sequence). The chain's CDR3 is CASSQVNLAPDTQYF. The CDR3 DNA sequence: TGTGCCAGCAGCCAAGTGAATCTAGCGCCAGATACGCAGTATTTT.

This clonotype has only a few counts. The V and J genes are TRBV20-1 and TRBJ2-5, with TRBD2 matching 13 bases. V was pared by 6 bases and J by 5 bases, with 15 bases of the junction left unmatched. CDR1 is DFQATT, CDR2 SNEGSKA, per germline (reference sequence). CDR3 length: 17 residues. CDR3 region: CSASPGTSGVFWETQYF. The CDR3 nucleotides read TGCAGTGCCTCCCCCGGGACTAGCGGGGTCTTCTGGGAGACCCAGTACTTC.

There are a few counts of this clonotype. V gene TRBV5-4 combines with J gene TRBJ1-1; D is perhaps TRBD1 (6 bases). Germline CDR1 SGHNT, CDR2 YYREEE (reference sequence). The CDR3 has 14 residues. Between the trimmed V and J ends, which lost 4 bases and 1 base, there was a span of 11 bases. The CDR3 protein is CASSPRTENTEAFF. Here the CDR3 DNA reads TGTGCCAGCAGCCCGAGGACAGAGAACACTGAAGCTTTCTTT.